This T cell receptor (beta chain) was obtained from a study of patients and donors after allogeneic stem cell transplantation. This clonotype was detected ten times or more. V lost 1 base, J lost 4 bases, and 7 bases lay in between. CDR1 is SEHNR and CDR2 is FQNEAQ in the germline V gene (reference sequence). The CDR3 has 13 amino acids. Each CDR3 protein is one row after TCRdb ran MiXCR on the RT-PCR reads. The table shows some 160,000 distinct CDR3 sequences, with 24% occurring only once. The chain couples TRBV7-9 to TRBJ1-1; D is undetermined. The sequenced sample consisted of blood, either unsorted or a sorted T cell fraction (not recorded which). This receptor was identified in a human donor who was either an allogeneic HSCT recipient or a stem cell or donor lymphocyte infusion donor (not recorded which). It is not recorded whose cells these are; they may come from a transplant donor. The CDR3 region has the DNA TGTGCCAGCAGCTTAGTGCTCGGCACTGAAGCTTTCTTT. Translated, it gives CASSLVLGTEAFF.